The 21 T cell receptor beta chains below come from one sample, sequenced in a study of a mutant IDH1 vaccine in newly diagnosed glioma. Sequencing was performed with immunoSEQ multiplex PCR; in TCRdb, only in-frame clones are kept and a portion is missing. The repertoire consists of approximately 50,000 clones, with 76% occurring once and the leading ten covering 4.9%. The sample's time point: week 47, end of study. It was 300 ug of mutant IDH1 20-mer peptide that made up each vaccine dose, given with topical imiquimod. These receptors have no known antigen. Sequences were derived from PBMCs, sampled from a glioma patient whose treatment included an IDH1 peptide vaccine. The source is a woman in her forties with glioma. Some clones in this sample may be carry-over from other donors' samples.

V and J are TRBV30 and TRBJ1-5, with TRBD1 as a possible D gene (5 bases). Trimming took off 0 bases at V and 3 bases at J, with 6 bases between the two ends. This CDR3 contains 13 residues. The V gene's germline CDR1 is GTSNPN and CDR2 SVGIG (reference sequence). DNA for the CDR3: TGTGCCTGGAGTGTGGACAACAATCAGCCCCAGCATTTT. Its translation is CAWSVDNNQPQHF.

The chain joins TRBV4-1 to TRBJ1-3; D gene unclear. Deletions cut 0 bases from V and 4 bases from J, with 4 bases between. Germline CDR1 reads MGHRA; CDR2 reads YSYEKL. The CDR3 length is 13 residues. The CDR3 region is CASSQDRGNTIYF. CDR3 DNA sequence: TGCGCCAGCAGCCAAGATCGGGGAAACACCATATATTTT.

V usage is TRBV9 and J usage is TRBJ2-1, with 7 bases identical to TRBD1. The CDR3 has 15 amino acids. Germline CDR1 SGDLS, CDR2 YYNGEE. Germline trimming cut 2 bases from V and 4 bases from J; bases unmatched to any gene: 6. The CDR3 loop is CASSVQSGGYNEQFF. In DNA form, the CDR3 reads TGTGCCAGCAGCGTTCAGTCAGGGGGTTACAATGAGCAGTTCTTC.

The chain couples TRBV6-6 to TRBJ1-1, with TRBD1 matching over 9 bases. Germline CDR1 and CDR2: MNHNY and SVGAGI (reference sequence). The CDR3 consists of 16 residues. With V trimmed by 8 bases and J by 1 base, 11 bases remained unmatched. DNA for the CDR3: TGTGCCAGCCGCGTCGGGAACAGGGGGCCGAACACTGAAGCTTTCTTT. It is translated as CASRVGNRGPNTEAFF.

The chain uses TRBV2 and TRBJ2-3; no reliable D call. The CDR3 spans 12 residues. Trimming removed 7 bases at V and 2 bases at J, with 7 bases between. CDR1 is SNHLY and CDR2 is FYNNEI in the germline V gene. This CDR3 is CASKLITDTQYF. DNA for the CDR3: TGTGCCAGCAAACTTATCACAGATACGCAGTATTTT.

CDR3 DNA sequence: TGTGCCAGCAGTTCGGGACAGGGCCGCTCCTACGAGCAGTACTTC. This sequence encodes CASSSGQGRSYEQYF. The V gene is TRBV6-5, the J gene TRBJ2-7, with 9 bases fitting TRBD1. CDR1 and CDR2 (germline): MNHEY, SVGAGI. V lost 4 bases, J lost 0 bases, and 4 bases stayed unmatched. This CDR3 has 15 amino acids.

This clone appeared a single time. The V and J genes are TRBV6-1 and TRBJ1-1; no clear D gene. This CDR3 spans 14 amino acids. Deletions cut 6 bases from V and 2 bases from J, with 13 bases between. Germline V lookup: CDR1 MNHNS, CDR2 SASEGT. This CDR3 is CASRNTLYNTEAFF. The CDR3 bases are TGTGCCAGCAGGAACACGTTATATAACACTGAAGCTTTCTTT.

This chain links TRBV4-2 with TRBJ1-4; D gene uncertain. Germline V gene lookup returns CDR1 LGHNA and CDR2 YNFKEQ. V was cut by 0 bases and J by 13 bases, with 6 bases left in between. This CDR3 spans 11 amino acids. The CDR3 DNA reads TGTGCCAGCAGCCAAGAAGGGAGACTGTTTTTT. Protein: CASSQEGRLFF.

This chain links TRBV2 with TRBJ1-1, with D unclear. The V gene's germline CDR1 is SNHLY and CDR2 FYNNEI. V was cut by 4 bases and J by 11 bases, with 17 bases left in between. CDR3 length equals 13 residues. DNA for the CDR3: TGTGCCAGCAGTGCCGACCTTTTCGCAGATGCTTTCTTT. It yields the protein CASSADLFADAFF.

The CDR3 region is CASSEFGTANTEAFF. DNA for the CDR3: TGTGCCAGCTCTGAATTCGGGACGGCGAACACTGAAGCTTTCTTT. This chain uses TRBV18 with TRBJ1-1; weak D call: TRBD1 (5 bases). The V and J ends lost 6 bases and 1 base respectively, with 15 bases between them. The germline V gene encodes CDR1 KGHSH and CDR2 LQKENI. This CDR3 comprises 15 residues.

This clone turned up a few times. This chain uses TRBV29-1 with TRBJ1-1, with D unresolved. The CDR3 covers 12 residues. Trimming took off 4 bases at V and 4 bases at J, with 10 bases between the two ends. CDR1 and CDR2 (germline): SQVTM, ANQGSEA. CDR3 loop: CSVAVLGTEAFF. In DNA form, the CDR3 reads TGCAGCGTTGCCGTCTTGGGCACTGAAGCTTTCTTT.

The genes are TRBV4-1 and TRBJ1-5; D remains ambiguous. V gave up 1 base and J gave up 7 bases, with 8 bases separating them. The CDR3 sequence is 13 residues long. Germline values: CDR1 MGHRA, CDR2 YSYEKL. The CDR3 protein is CASSQASHQPQHF. CDR3 DNA: TGCGCCAGCAGCCAAGCATCCCACCAGCCCCAGCATTTT.

This clone was picked up one time. This chain links TRBV21-1 with TRBJ1-5; TRBD1, as called in the table, went unchecked against the DNA. TRBV21-1 is reported as a pseudogene. This CDR3 has 16 residues. The CDR3 region is CASSFTGAGINQPQHF. CDR3 in DNA: TGTGCCAGCTCGTTTACAGGGGCAGGGATAAATCAGCCCCAGCATTTT.

This rearrangement joins TRBV27 to TRBJ2-1; D is tentatively TRBD1 or TRBD2 (5 bases each). Per germline, CDR1 MNHEY and CDR2 SMNVEV (reference sequence). This CDR3 region has 16 residues. Trimming cost V 6 bases and J 2 bases, with 17 bases left between them. CDR3 in amino acids: CASSLSPGQPYNEQFF. Written as DNA, the CDR3 is TGTGCCAGCAGCCTCAGCCCGGGGCAGCCCTACAATGAGCAGTTCTTC.

The gene calls are TRBV6-1 and TRBJ1-4; the D gene is possibly TRBD1 (5 bases). Trimming took off 5 bases at V and 0 bases at J, with 7 bases between the two ends. Germline loops: CDR1 MNHNS, CDR2 SASEGT. The CDR3 covers 14 residues. CDR3 nucleotide sequence: TGTGCCAGCAGTCTGACAGCAACTAATGAAAAACTGTTTTTT. Residues: CASSLTATNEKLFF.

V and J are TRBV19 and TRBJ2-3; D is unclear. In germline, CDR1 is LNHDA, CDR2 SQIVND (reference sequence). The CDR3 has 11 amino acids. V shed 3 bases and J shed 2 bases, with 0 bases lying between them. The CDR3 DNA reads TGTGCCAGTAGTATCACAGATACGCAGTATTTT. This gives the protein CASSITDTQYF.

The V and J genes are TRBV10-3 and TRBJ1-1, with D possibly TRBD1 on 5 matching bases. The CDR3 consists of 13 residues. V was trimmed by 4 bases and J by 1 base, leaving 7 bases between them. Germline V CDR1 and CDR2: ENHRY, SYGVKD. The CDR3 sequence: CAISAGRNTEAFF. The CDR3 DNA reads as TGTGCCATCAGTGCGGGGCGGAACACTGAAGCTTTCTTT.

The V gene is TRBV7-9, the J gene TRBJ1-6, with 7 bases lining up with TRBD1. The CDR3 extends over 16 amino acids. V lost 4 bases to trimming and J lost 7 bases; unmatched junction nucleotides: 10. The V gene's germline CDR1 is SEHNR and CDR2 FQNEAQ (reference sequence). CDR3 region: CASSSTGREGNSPLHF. CDR3 nucleotides: TGTGCCAGCAGCTCGACAGGGCGAGAGGGGAATTCACCCCTCCACTTT. Variable domain in full (rest from reference TRBV7-9 and TRBJ1-6): DTGVSQNPRHKITKRGQNVTFRCDPISEHNRLYWYRQTLGQGPEFLTYFQNEAQLEKSRLLSDRFSAERPKGSFSTLEIQRTEQGDSAMYLCASSSTGREGNSPLHFGNGTRLTVT.

V gene TRBV5-1 combines with J gene TRBJ1-2, with 10 bases that match TRBD1. Germline V gene data show CDR1 as SGHRS and CDR2 as YFSETQ. The V and J ends lost 5 bases and 8 bases, in that order; junction bases with no gene match: 9. The CDR3 consists of 14 residues. CDR3 amino acids: CASSGQGGEEGYTF. The CDR3 nucleotides are TGCGCCAGCAGTGGACAGGGGGGAGAAGAAGGCTACACCTTC.

This chain uses TRBV2 with TRBJ2-7; a weak D match, TRBD2 (6 bases). V lost 7 bases, J lost 4 bases, and 14 bases lay in between. The length of the CDR3 is 13 residues. Germline-derived CDR1 and CDR2 are SNHLY and FYNNEI. The CDR3 sequence is CASIVGTAYEQYF. In DNA form, the CDR3 reads TGTGCCAGCATAGTTGGGACTGCTTACGAGCAGTACTTC.

V is TRBV14 and J is TRBJ2-5; TRBD2 agrees at 10 bases. Germline CDR1 and CDR2: SGHDN and FVKESK. With V trimmed by 7 bases and J by 4 bases, 9 bases remained unmatched. The CDR3 loop spans 15 amino acids. CDR3 in amino acids: CASNSIAGGRETQYF. The CDR3 coding sequence is TGTGCCAGCAACTCCATAGCGGGGGGCAGAGAGACCCAGTACTTC. The variable domain in full, completed from reference TRBV14 and TRBJ2-5, reads EAGVTQFPSHSVIEKGQTVTLRCDPISGHDNLYWYRRVMGKEIKFLLHFVKESKQDESGMPNNRFLAERTGGTYSTLKVQPAELEDSGVYFCASNSIAGGRETQYFGPGTRLLVL.